Each of the 2 T cell receptor beta chains below was sequenced from the same sample in a study of control samples from healthy donors and cancer patients. The method was immunoSEQ multiplex PCR; TCRdb's version includes in-frame clones alone and lacks a portion of them. The sample holds over 150,000 clones, approximately 92% seen once. The sequenced material came from blood. Receptor source: a woman between 40 and 55 years old in good health.

The chain couples TRBV15 to TRBJ2-5; TRBD1 matches 8 bases. CDR3 length equals 14 residues. V trimming: 4 bases; J trimming: 5 bases; junction bases outside the gene matches: 6. Germline values: CDR1 LNHNV, CDR2 YYDKDF (reference sequence). The CDR3 reads CATSKQGAWETQYF. The DNA of the CDR3 is TGTGCCACCAGCAAGCAGGGGGCTTGGGAGACCCAGTACTTC.

The genes are TRBV9 and TRBJ1-4, with D hard to call. Germline V gene sequence: CDR1 SGDLS, CDR2 YYNGEE. The V and J ends lost 1 base and 7 bases respectively, with 14 bases between them. This CDR3 has 15 residues. CDR3 residues: CASSVSGGKSEKLFF. CDR3 DNA sequence: TGTGCCAGCAGCGTATCGGGAGGGAAAAGTGAAAAACTGTTTTTT.